Presented here are 3 T cell receptor beta chains from one specimen sequenced in a study of blood T cell repertoires in COVID-19. The repertoire was sequenced with immunoSEQ multiplex PCR; TCRdb's copy has only in-frame clones and lacks some. The profile shows fewer than 250,000 clones, around 87% of them singletons. Source material: PBMCs or T cells enriched from blood (not recorded which). These receptors came from a man aged 25-40 years in a cohort exposed to, infected with or recovered from COVID-19 (not recorded which).

V usage is TRBV6-4 and J usage is TRBJ2-2; 10 nucleotides match TRBD2. CDR1 MRHNA and CDR2 SNTAGT come from the germline V gene. CDR3 length: 18 amino acids. V was pared by 5 bases and J by 7 bases, with 16 bases of the junction left unmatched. The CDR3, as DNA: TGTGCCAGCAGTCCTCGACTAGCGGGCACCCGGGGAAGCGGGGAGCTGTTTTTT. This codes for CASSPRLAGTRGSGELFF.

The V and J genes are TRBV9 and TRBJ1-3, with TRBD1 identical over 12 bases. The germline V gene has CDR1 SGDLS and CDR2 YYNGEE. This CDR3 has 18 residues. After removal of 0 bases from V and 4 bases from J, the junction contained 8 bases not matched to a gene. For the CDR3, the DNA is TGTGCCAGCAGCGTAGCAGGGGGACAGGGGGCAACCGGAAACACCATATATTTT. Its translation: CASSVAGGQGATGNTIYF.

The CDR3 sequence is CASSPGAGGTDTQYF. DNA of the CDR3: TGTGCCAGCAGCCCGGGAGCGGGGGGCACAGATACGCAGTATTTT. V is TRBV11-3 and J is TRBJ2-3; 8 nucleotides line up with TRBD2. V lost 5 bases and J lost 1; bases outside the gene matches: 5. Germline V gives CDR1 SGHNT, CDR2 YENEEA. The CDR3 runs 15 residues. The full variable domain, its missing parts supplied by reference TRBV11-3 and TRBJ2-3, is EAGVVQSPRYKIIEKKQPVAFWCNPISGHNTLYWYLQNLGQGPELLIRYENEEAVDDSQLPKDRFSAERLKGVDSTLKIQPAELGDSAVYLCASSPGAGGTDTQYFGPGTRLTVL.